This T cell receptor (beta chain) was sequenced during a study of early T cells in non-severe SARS-CoV-2 infection. Across the study: From unsorted whole blood, bulk RNA was sequenced, and the chains remained unpaired.

Individual cDNA molecules received unique molecular identifiers. TCRdb fed the 5' RACE reads into MiXCR, producing one record per CDR3 protein. The sample includes roughly 72,000 distinct CDR3 sequences, 9.5% to 15% of them seen just once. This clonotype was seen ten or more times. This CDR3 comprises 19 residues. The V and J ends lost 1 base and 4 bases, in that order; junction bases with no gene match: 17. Germline lookup yields CDR1 DFQATT and CDR2 SNEGSKA (reference sequence). The receptor comes from an adult who was a healthcare worker with PCR-confirmed SARS-CoV-2 infection or an uninfected control (not recorded which). The J gene is TRBJ2-3, the V gene TRBV20-1, with 10 positions matching TRBD1. What was sequenced was whole blood. The CDR3 region has the DNA TGCAGTGCTAGAGGGGCCGGGACAGGGGTGACTTGGACGGCAGATACGCAGTATTTT. Translating gives CSARGAGTGVTWTADTQYF.